The present T cell receptor (beta chain) was sequenced within a study of blood T cells in healthy people across ages. Study-wide findings and caveats: More naive CD4+ cells and higher diversity marked long-lived donors relative to aged donors.

The use of a sample-barcoded 5' primer and a J-beta primer mix characterized a second PCR of about 7 to 12 cycles. Every single cDNA molecule received a tag from a template-switch adaptor with 12 random nucleotides. TCRdb re-called the 5' RACE reads through MiXCR, storing one row per CDR3 protein. Here the sample spans about 1.6 million distinct CDR3 sequences, roughly a third being singletons. Germline CDR1 and CDR2: LGHDT and YNNKEL (reference sequence). CDR3 length: 15 amino acids. The V gene end was trimmed by 0 bases and the J gene end by 3 bases; junction bases not matched to a gene: 3. Researchers collected 7.5 to 10 milliliters of peripheral blood from every single donor. Notes on this clonotype: Its cognate antigen is unknown.

This TCR was recovered from a woman aged 30 to 39 in good health. V usage is TRBV3-1 and J usage is TRBJ2-5; TRBD2 agrees at 8 bases. Sequencing was performed on blood. Written as DNA, the CDR3 is TGTGCCAGCAGCCAAGATCGGGAGGGAGAAGAGACCCAGTACTTC. Translating it yields CASSQDREGEETQYF.